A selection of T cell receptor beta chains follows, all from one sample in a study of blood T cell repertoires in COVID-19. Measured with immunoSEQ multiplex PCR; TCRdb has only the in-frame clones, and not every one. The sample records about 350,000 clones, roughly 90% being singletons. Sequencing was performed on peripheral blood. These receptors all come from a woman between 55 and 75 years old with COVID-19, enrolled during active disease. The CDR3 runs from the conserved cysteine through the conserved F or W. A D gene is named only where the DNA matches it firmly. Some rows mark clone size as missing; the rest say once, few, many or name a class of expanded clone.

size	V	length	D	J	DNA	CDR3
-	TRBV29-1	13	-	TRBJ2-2	TGCAGCGTTCGGGACACCAACACCGGGGAGCTGTTTTTT	CSVRDTNTGELFF
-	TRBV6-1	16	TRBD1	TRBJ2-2	TGTGCCAGCAGTGAATTGGGCAGGGGGAGCACCGGGGAGCTGTTTTTT	CASSELGRGSTGELFF
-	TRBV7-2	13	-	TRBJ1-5	TGTGCCAGCAGCCCAGGGATCAATCAGCCCCAGCATTTT	CASSPGINQPQHF
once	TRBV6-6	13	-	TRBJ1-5	TGTGCCAGCAACCCCGACAAATATCAGCCCCAGCATTTT	CASNPDKYQPQHF
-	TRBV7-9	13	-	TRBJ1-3	TGTGCCAGCAGCTTGCAACAGGGAAACACCATATATTTT	CASSLQQGNTIYF
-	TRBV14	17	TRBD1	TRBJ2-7	TGTGCCAGCAGCCAAGGTGCTGGGACAGGGGGAAGGGACGAGCAGTACTTC	CASSQGAGTGGRDEQYF
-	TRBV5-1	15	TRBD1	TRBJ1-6	TGCGCCAGCAGCCCGGGACAGATCTATAATTCACCCCTCCACTTT	CASSPGQIYNSPLHF
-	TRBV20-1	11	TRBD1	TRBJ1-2	TGCAGTGCCGACAGGGCCAATGGCTACACCTTC	CSADRANGYTF
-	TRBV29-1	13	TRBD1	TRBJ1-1	TGCAGCGCCTCCGACAGGGCTGGGACTGAAGCTTTCTTT	CSASDRAGTEAFF
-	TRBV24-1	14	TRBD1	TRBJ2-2	TGTGCCACCAGGGGGACAGGGAACACCGGGGAGCTGTTTTTT	CATRGTGNTGELFF
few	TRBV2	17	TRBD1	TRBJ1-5	TGTGCCAGCAGGGCCCAGGGGGCGGAACGGTTCAATCAGCCCCAGCATTTT	CASRAQGAERFNQPQHF
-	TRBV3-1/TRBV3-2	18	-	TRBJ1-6	TGTGCCAGCAGCCAAGATCGTTGGCAGGGCCTTTATAATTCACCCCTCCACTTT	CASSQDRWQGLYNSPLHF
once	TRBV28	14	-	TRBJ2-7	TGTGCCAGCAGTTTATCAGGGAAAGGTAACGAGCAGTACTTC	CASSLSGKGNEQYF
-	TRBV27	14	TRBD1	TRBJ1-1	TGTGCCAGCAGTTTAAGCAGGGGGTACGGTGAAGCTTTCTTT	CASSLSRGYGEAFF
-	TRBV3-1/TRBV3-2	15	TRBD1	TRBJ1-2	TGTGCCAGCAGCCTGACAGGGGCCCGGCCTTGGGGCTACACCTTC	CASSLTGARPWGYTF
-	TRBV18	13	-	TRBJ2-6	TGTGCCAGCTCACAGAGCGGGGCCAACGTCCTGACTTTC	CASSQSGANVLTF
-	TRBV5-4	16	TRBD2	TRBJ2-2	TGTGCCAGCAGCCGCGGGACTAGCGGACGCACCGGGGAGCTGTTTTTT	CASSRGTSGRTGELFF
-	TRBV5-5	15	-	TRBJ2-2	TGTGCCAGCAGCTTTTATCTCGCGAACACCGGGGAGCTGTTTTTT	CASSFYLANTGELFF
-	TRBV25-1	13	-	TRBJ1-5	TGTGCCAGCACCCCAGGGGCTAATCAGCCCCAGCATTTT	CASTPGANQPQHF
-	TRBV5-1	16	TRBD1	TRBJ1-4	TGCGCCAGCAGCTTGGGGACAGGGAGGGCCGATGAAAAACTGTTTTTT	CASSLGTGRADEKLFF
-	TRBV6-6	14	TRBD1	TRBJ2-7	TGTGCCAGCAGCCCGTCACAGGGGGCCTACGAGCAGTACTTC	CASSPSQGAYEQYF
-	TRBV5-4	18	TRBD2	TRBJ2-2	TGTGCCAGCAGCCCCCCGGGGGCGGGGGGCCTGAACACCGGGGAGCTGTTTTTT	CASSPPGAGGLNTGELFF
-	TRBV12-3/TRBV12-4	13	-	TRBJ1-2	TGTGCCAGCAGCCAACAGGGAAGTTATGGCTACACCTTC	CASSQQGSYGYTF
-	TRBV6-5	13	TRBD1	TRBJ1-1	TGTGCCAGCAGTTATCTCCAGGGGGTTGAAGCTTTCTTT	CASSYLQGVEAFF
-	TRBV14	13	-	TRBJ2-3	TGTGCCAGCAGCCAAGAAATCGGAGATACGCAGTATTTT	CASSQEIGDTQYF
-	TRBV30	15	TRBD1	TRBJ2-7	TGTGCCTGGAGCTTGGGGACAGGGGGCTCCTACGAGCAGTACTTC	CAWSLGTGGSYEQYF
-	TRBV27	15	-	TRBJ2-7	TGTGCCAGCAGTTCACCCACAGGAATTCTCTACGAGCAGTACTTC	CASSSPTGILYEQYF
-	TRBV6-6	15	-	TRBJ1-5	TGTGCCAGCACTCTTGCCGTGCAGGGTGGACAGCCCCAGCATTTT	CASTLAVQGGQPQHF
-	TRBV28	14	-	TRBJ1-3	TGTGCCAGCACCAAAGTAGCTGCTGGAAACACCATATATTTT	CASTKVAAGNTIYF
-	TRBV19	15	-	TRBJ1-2	TGTGCCAGTAGTTCACGACAGGCCTACTATGGTGGCTACACCTTC	CASSSRQAYYGGYTF
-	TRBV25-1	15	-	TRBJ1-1	TGTGCCAGCAGGGCAACTAAGCGGGCCGCCGTGGCGGGTTTCTTT	CASRATKRAAVAGFF
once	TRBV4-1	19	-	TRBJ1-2	TGCGCCAGCAGAAAGATAGGACAGCGGACTGACTCGTCTAACTATGGCTACACCTTC	CASRKIGQRTDSSNYGYTF
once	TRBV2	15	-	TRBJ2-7	TGTGCCAGCAGTGAATCGGGGGGCTCCACCTACGAGCAGTACTTC	CASSESGGSTYEQYF
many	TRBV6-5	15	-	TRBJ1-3	TGTGCCAGCAGTCCCCTCAGGCAGGGGTCTTCCACCATATATTTT	CASSPLRQGSSTIYF
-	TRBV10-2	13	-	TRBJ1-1	TGCGCCAGCAACACATTAATGAACACTGAAGCTTTCTTT	CASNTLMNTEAFF
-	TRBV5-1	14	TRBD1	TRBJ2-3	TGCGCCAGCAGCGGGGACAGTTCAGGCGATACGCAGTATTTT	CASSGDSSGDTQYF
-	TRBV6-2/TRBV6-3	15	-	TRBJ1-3	TGTGCCAGCAGCCCACTACGGACACTCGAACAGACCATATATTTT	CASSPLRTLEQTIYF
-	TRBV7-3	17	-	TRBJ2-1	TGTGCCAGCAGCTTAAGTGTAGGGAAGGGGACAAAGGCTGAGCAGTTCTTC	CASSLSVGKGTKAEQFF
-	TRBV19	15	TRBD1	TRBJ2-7	TGTGCCAGTAGTTTGCGGGACAGGGGGATCTACGAGCAGTACTTC	CASSLRDRGIYEQYF
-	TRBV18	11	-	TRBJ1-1	TGTGCCAGCTCCCAGGGCCTTGAAGCTTTCTTT	CASSQGLEAFF
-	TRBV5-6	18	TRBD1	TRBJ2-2	TGTGCCAGCAGCGCCGCCGGGACAGGGGGCGCCCCGGTCGGGGAGCTGTTTTTT	CASSAAGTGGAPVGELFF
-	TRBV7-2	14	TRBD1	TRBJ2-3	TGTGCCAGCAGCAAGGGACAGGGGGTAGATACGCAGTATTTT	CASSKGQGVDTQYF
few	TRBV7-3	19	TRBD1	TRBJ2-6	TGTGCCAGCAGCAAAGGACAGGAGAACAAACCCTCTGGGGCCAACGTCCTGACTTTC	CASSKGQENKPSGANVLTF
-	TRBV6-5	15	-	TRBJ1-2	TGTGCCAGCAGGATCCAGACTGGGCAGGGAGGCGGCTACACCTTC	CASRIQTGQGGGYTF
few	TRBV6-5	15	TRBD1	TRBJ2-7	TGTGCCAGCAGCCGGGACAGGGGGCTTCCCTACGAGCAGTACTTC	CASSRDRGLPYEQYF
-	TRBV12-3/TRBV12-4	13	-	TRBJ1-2	TGTGCCAGCAGCCCCGACAGGTCCTATGGCTACACCTTC	CASSPDRSYGYTF
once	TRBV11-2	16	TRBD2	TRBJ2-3	TGTGCCAGCAGCTACGTAGCGGGGGGGGACACAGATACGCAGTATTTT	CASSYVAGGDTDTQYF
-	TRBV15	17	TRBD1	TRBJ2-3	TGTGCCACCAGCAGGACTAAGGACAGGGGGTTCACAGATACGCAGTATTTT	CATSRTKDRGFTDTQYF
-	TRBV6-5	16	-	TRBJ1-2	TGTGCCAGCAGTTACTGGTCGCGGGGCAGTAACTATGGCTACACCTTC	CASSYWSRGSNYGYTF
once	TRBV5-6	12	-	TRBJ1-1	TGTGCCAGCAGCTTAAGGTTAGGGGGAGCTTTCTTT	CASSLRLGGAFF
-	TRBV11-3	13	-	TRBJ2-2	TGTGCCAGCAGCTTAGCCGAGACCGGGGAGCTGTTTTTT	CASSLAETGELFF
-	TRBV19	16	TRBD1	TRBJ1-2	TGTGCCAGTAGCCCTACCGGGACAGGGGGCGACTATGGCTACACCTTC	CASSPTGTGGDYGYTF